A single sample is the source of the 31 T cell receptor beta chains below, sequenced in a study of neurological immune-mediated disorders. TCRdb redid the calling of the 5' RACE reads with MiXCR, one entry per CDR3 protein. Altogether roughly 52,000 distinct CDR3 sequences are present, 3% to 4.5% being singletons, with the ten largest covering over 5%. What was sequenced was PBMCs. The receptors come from a man aged 55 to 70 with multiple sclerosis.

This clonotype has a count of ten or more. The chain combines TRBV6-1 with TRBJ2-2; no firm D call. CDR3 length equals 14 residues. Germline V CDR1 and CDR2: MNHNS, SASEGT. With 5 bases removed from V and 4 bases from J, the gap between germline ends came to 11 bases. Here the CDR3 reads CASSLDGSTGELFF. CDR3 DNA: TGTGCCAGCAGTTTGGACGGTAGCACCGGGGAGCTGTTTTTT.

At least ten counts were recorded for this clonotype. The chain employs TRBV20-1 and TRBJ2-6; D may be TRBD2 (5 bases). Trimming removed 3 bases at V and 1 base at J, with 13 bases between. Per the germline V gene, CDR1 is DFQATT and CDR2 is SNEGSKA (reference sequence). This CDR3 spans 16 amino acids. DNA of the CDR3: TGCAGTGCTAGCTCTGGGAGCACATCTGGGGCCAACGTCCTGACTTTC. This codes for CSASSGSTSGANVLTF.

This clonotype was seen many times. The chain employs TRBV20-1 and TRBJ2-2; D is unresolved. The CDR3 length is 12 residues. The germline V gene encodes CDR1 DFQATT and CDR2 SNEGSKA (reference sequence). V lost 4 bases to trimming and J lost 5 bases, with 8 bases between them. CDR3 residues: CSATSQTGELFF. For the CDR3, the DNA is TGCAGTGCTACATCACAAACCGGGGAGCTGTTTTTT.

The chain carries TRBV5-1 and TRBJ1-1, with 7 positions matching TRBD1. CDR1 and CDR2 (germline): SGHRS, YFSETQ. Germline trimming cut 4 bases from V and 8 bases from J; bases unmatched to any gene: 5. The CDR3 has 12 amino acids. CDR3 sequence (DNA): TGCGCCAGCAGCCTAACAGGGGTCGAAGCTTTCTTT. Translated: CASSLTGVEAFF. The entire variable domain, with the rest obtained from reference TRBV5-1 and TRBJ1-1, is as follows: KAGVTQTPRYLIKTRGQQVTLSCSPISGHRSVSWYQQTPGQGLQFLFEYFSETQRNKGNFPGRFSGRQFSNSRSEMNVSTLELGDSALYLCASSLTGVEAFFGQGTRLTVV.

This clonotype was observed at least ten times. The chain links TRBV9 to TRBJ2-7; TRBD1 agrees at 10 bases. This CDR3 has 14 residues. Germline loops: CDR1 SGDLS, CDR2 YYNGEE. The V segment lost 0 bases and the J segment 7 bases; nucleotides outside the gene matches: 4. CDR3 residues: CASSVGQGAGEQYF. The CDR3 nucleotides read TGTGCCAGCAGCGTAGGACAGGGGGCAGGAGAGCAGTACTTC.

In the case of this clonotype: This may come from a read error, since a much larger clone is one base off. This chain connects TRBV12-3 or TRBV12-4 to TRBJ2-7, with D possibly matching TRBD2 (5 bases). V shed 7 bases and J shed 7 bases, with 20 bases lying between them. This CDR3 region has 14 residues. CDR3 sequence: CASTEWGYREEQYF. CDR3 coding DNA: TGTGCCAGCACCGAGTGGGGTTATCGGGAAGAGCAGTACTTC.

At least ten counts were recorded for this clonotype. This chain connects TRBV4-2 to TRBJ1-3; D gene unclear. Germline assignment: CDR1 LGHNA and CDR2 YNFKEQ. V was clipped by 4 bases and J by 0 bases, with 10 bases between them. CDR3 length: 15 residues. The CDR3 protein is CASSRRGDSGNTIYF. CDR3 sequence (DNA): TGTGCCAGCAGCCGTCGCGGGGACTCTGGAAACACCATATATTTT.

This clonotype showed up many times. The chain has TRBV20-1 and TRBJ2-3; no clear D. V shed 3 bases and J shed 2 bases, with 0 bases lying between them. The CDR3 has 10 residues. Germline CDR1 DFQATT, CDR2 SNEGSKA (reference sequence). CDR3 amino acids: CSASTDTQYF. The CDR3 DNA reads as TGCAGTGCTAGCACAGATACGCAGTATTTT.

This clonotype was seen repeatedly, ten times or more. The J gene is TRBJ1-5, the V gene TRBV16; D is undetermined. The V gene lost 0 bases and the J gene lost 14 bases, with 14 bases spanning the gap. Per the germline V gene, CDR1 is KGHSY and CDR2 is FQNENV. The CDR3 spans 13 residues. CDR3 in amino acids: CASSQSGNLPEHF. For the CDR3, the DNA is TGTGCCAGCAGCCAATCGGGAAACCTCCCCGAGCATTTT.

In regard to this clonotype: A much larger clone differs by one base, so this may be a read error. The chain is built from TRBV7-8 and TRBJ1-6; D remains unclear. Germline-derived CDR1 and CDR2 are SGHVS and FQNEAQ. CDR3 length equals 13 residues. The CDR3 spells CASSSRLDSSLHF. As DNA, the CDR3 is TGTGCCAGCAGTTCCCGACTGGATTCATCCCTCCACTTT.

As concerns this clonotype: A much more abundant neighbour one base away suggests this may be a read error. This chain uses TRBV5-1 with TRBJ2-5; 7 nucleotides align to TRBD1. Germline CDR1 SGHRS, CDR2 YFSETQ. This CDR3 has 16 amino acids. V shed 2 bases and J 5 bases; nucleotides not matched to a gene: 12. The CDR3 region has the DNA TGCGCCAGCAGCTTAGATACAGGGGCCGTAGGTGAGACCCAGTACTTC. The encoded protein is CASSLDTGAVGETQYF.

This clonotype has only a few counts. The chain has TRBV28 and TRBJ1-1; the D is unclear. The ends were cut back, 6 bases at V and 3 bases at J, with 17 bases in the middle. Germline V lookup: CDR1 MDHEN, CDR2 SYDVKM. This CDR3 has 15 residues. CDR3 protein: CASSSMDGPYTEAFF. In nucleotides, the CDR3 is TGTGCCAGCAGCTCCATGGACGGGCCTTACACTGAAGCTTTCTTT.

This clonotype came up many times. The chain couples TRBV27 to TRBJ1-6; 7 nucleotides agree with TRBD1. Per the germline V gene, CDR1 is MNHEY and CDR2 is SMNVEV (reference sequence). This CDR3 is built from 16 residues. V shed 5 bases, J shed 0 bases, and the junction held 4 bases outside the gene matches. CDR3 residues: CASSGTASSYNSPLHF. Here the CDR3 DNA reads TGTGCCAGCAGTGGGACAGCGAGCTCCTATAATTCACCCCTCCACTTT.

This clonotype was detected ten times or more. This chain uses TRBV28 with TRBJ1-1, with 8 bases aligning to TRBD1. This CDR3 spans 14 amino acids. Germline assignment: CDR1 MDHEN and CDR2 SYDVKM. V was clipped by 10 bases and J by 5 bases; unmatched bases: 12. The CDR3 protein is CAILLGGDRTEAFF. The DNA for the CDR3 is TGTGCCATTCTCCTAGGGGGGGACAGGACTGAAGCTTTCTTT.

The sample holds many counts of this clonotype. This sequence joins TRBV20-1 and TRBJ1-5, with D hard to call. Looked up from germline, CDR1 is DFQATT and CDR2 is SNEGSKA (reference sequence). Trimming took 5 bases from V and 3 from J, leaving 5 bases between them. The CDR3 has 11 residues. The CDR3 spells CSAADNQPQHF. CDR3 bases: TGCAGTGCTGCGGACAATCAGCCCCAGCATTTT.

There are many counts of this clonotype. V is TRBV29-1 and J is TRBJ1-3; the D is unclear. The ends were cut back, 7 bases at V and 0 bases at J, with 13 bases in the middle. CDR1 SQVTM and CDR2 ANQGSEA come from the germline V gene. There are 14 residues in the CDR3. The CDR3 nucleotides read TGCAGCGCCCGCAGGTTAAGCTCTGGAAACACCATATATTTT. As protein: CSARRLSSGNTIYF.

This clonotype has at least ten counts. The rearrangement uses TRBV7-9 and TRBJ1-4, with D possibly being TRBD1 (5 bases). CDR3 length: 15 residues. The ends were cut back, 3 bases at V and 0 bases at J, with 8 bases in the middle. CDR1 SEHNR and CDR2 FQNEAQ come from the germline V gene (reference sequence). Written as DNA, the CDR3 is TGTGCCAGCAGCTTGGACAAAGCAACTAATGAAAAACTGTTTTTT. It is translated as CASSLDKATNEKLFF.

Many counts were recorded for this clonotype. The gene calls are TRBV25-1 and TRBJ2-2; D not resolved. This CDR3 has 12 residues. Trimming pared 5 bases from V and 3 bases from J, leaving 4 bases between. Germline-derived CDR1 and CDR2 are MGHDK and SYGVNS. The CDR3 DNA sequence: TGTGCCAGCAGTCGTGACACCGGGGAGCTGTTTTTT. Translation: CASSRDTGELFF.

This clonotype was observed at least ten times. The chain carries TRBV25-1 and TRBJ1-6; 7 nucleotides align to TRBD1. Germline V gene data show CDR1 as MGHDK and CDR2 as SYGVNS. Unmatched junction bases numbered 5, after V lost 5 bases and J lost 10 bases. The CDR3 runs to 13 residues. Written as DNA, the CDR3 is TGTGCCAGCAGTCCAGGGGGAGAGTCACCCCTCCACTTT. Translation gives CASSPGGESPLHF.

This clonotype was counted many times. The V call is TRBV5-1, the J call TRBJ2-5; 12 bases line up with TRBD2. The CDR3 spans 16 residues. V was pared by 4 bases and J by 2 bases, with 6 bases of the junction left unmatched. Germline V gene lookup returns CDR1 SGHRS and CDR2 YFSETQ. CDR3 in DNA: TGCGCCAGCAGCCCTAGCGGGGGGGGCCAACAAGAGACCCAGTACTTC. This translates into CASSPSGGGQQETQYF.

This clonotype was detected many times. For the CDR3, the DNA is TGCGCCAGCAGCAGGGGCACAGGGGCGCCCAACGAGCAGTACTTC. Translated: CASSRGTGAPNEQYF. This chain connects TRBV5-1 to TRBJ2-7, with TRBD1 matching 7 bases. The J segment lost 5 bases and the V segment lost 4 bases, leaving 12 bases of the junction unmatched. Germline V gives CDR1 SGHRS, CDR2 YFSETQ. CDR3 size: 15 residues.

This clonotype was detected many times. For the CDR3, the DNA is TGTGCCACCGTCAGGGACAGGGTCTACGAGCAGTACTTC. This translates into CATVRDRVYEQYF. This chain uses TRBV24-1 with TRBJ2-7; TRBD1 matches at 9 bases. V lost 9 bases, J lost 3 bases, and 5 bases stayed unmatched. Germline lookup yields CDR1 KGHDR and CDR2 SFDVKD. There are 13 residues in the CDR3.

This clonotype was counted many times. The chain joins TRBV12-3 or TRBV12-4 to TRBJ1-2; a possible D gene is TRBD1 (5 bases). The CDR3 is 11 amino acids. Trimming took 9 bases from V and 4 from J, leaving 9 bases between them. This CDR3 is CASSTGYGYTF. The CDR3 coding sequence is TGTGCCAGTTCAACAGGCTATGGCTACACCTTC.

This clonotype was seen many times. The chain uses TRBV6-1 and TRBJ2-1, with 11 bases lining up with TRBD2. Germline V gene sequence: CDR1 MNHNS, CDR2 SASEGT. The CDR3 is made up of 14 amino acids. Here the CDR3 DNA reads TGTGCTTCTAGCGGGAGGAAAGAAAACAATGAGCAGTTCTTC. Translation: CASSGRKENNEQFF.

This clonotype was seen ten or more times. The J gene is TRBJ1-4, the V gene TRBV5-6, with D perhaps TRBD1 (5 bases). The germline CDR1 and CDR2 sequences are SGHDT and YYEEEE. This CDR3 is 15 amino acids long. Trimming stripped 2 bases from V and 8 bases from J, with 16 bases between. CDR3 sequence (DNA): TGTGCCAGCAGCTTTCGCTATCCAGGGAGAGAAAAACTGTTTTTT. Its translation is CASSFRYPGREKLFF.

This clonotype appeared many times. V gene TRBV9 combines with J gene TRBJ2-7; unclear D gene. This CDR3 comprises 12 residues. Trimming pared 0 bases from V and 6 bases from J, leaving 7 bases between. CDR1 SGDLS and CDR2 YYNGEE come from the germline V gene. DNA of the CDR3: TGTGCCAGCAGCGTAGATTTAGGCGAGCAGTACTTC. It translates to CASSVDLGEQYF.

This clonotype was counted at least ten times. This sequence joins TRBV20-1 and TRBJ1-2, with TRBD1 as a possible D gene (5 bases). V lost 3 bases and J 0 bases, leaving 14 bases between the germline ends. CDR3 length: 15 amino acids. Germline CDR1 and CDR2: DFQATT and SNEGSKA (reference sequence). The CDR3 spells CSARANRTTNYGYTF. DNA for the CDR3: TGCAGTGCTAGGGCCAACAGGACTACTAACTATGGCTACACCTTC.

There are a few counts of this clonotype. The chain links TRBV7-3 to TRBJ1-1; a weak D match, TRBD1 (5 bases). Germline loops: CDR1 SGHTA, CDR2 FQGTGA. There are 14 residues in the CDR3. With 2 bases removed from V and 1 base from J, the gap between germline ends came to 8 bases. The CDR3 is CASSLSGGNTEAFF. The CDR3 DNA follows: TGTGCCAGCAGCTTATCTGGGGGGAACACTGAAGCTTTCTTT.

J is TRBJ2-7 and V is TRBV3-1; D gene unclear. CDR3 length: 14 residues. The V end was cut by 5 bases, the J end by 0 bases, with 11 bases between. CDR1 is LGHDT, CDR2 YNNKEL, per germline (reference sequence). The CDR3 sequence is CASSTSRVSYEQYF. DNA of the CDR3: TGTGCCAGCAGCACCTCCCGGGTCTCCTACGAGCAGTACTTC.

In its sample, this clonotype was seen many times. V usage is TRBV4-1 and J usage is TRBJ2-1; no reliable D call. V was shortened by 3 bases and J by 10 bases, with 16 bases between the two germline ends. Germline loops: CDR1 MGHRA, CDR2 YSYEKL. CDR3 length equals 14 residues. CDR3 DNA sequence: TGCGCCAGCAGCCATAAAGATACAAGGGTGGAGCAGTTCTTC. This sequence encodes CASSHKDTRVEQFF.

This clonotype was counted ten times or more. V gene TRBV7-2 combines with J gene TRBJ2-1; D is perhaps TRBD2 (6 bases). Germline values: CDR1 SGHTA, CDR2 FQGNSA. V lost 7 bases to trimming and J lost 6 bases, with 16 bases between them. This CDR3 comprises 14 residues. The DNA for the CDR3 is TGTGCCAGCACCCGGGAGAGAGGTAGCAATGAGCAGTTCTTC. Translating gives CASTRERGSNEQFF.